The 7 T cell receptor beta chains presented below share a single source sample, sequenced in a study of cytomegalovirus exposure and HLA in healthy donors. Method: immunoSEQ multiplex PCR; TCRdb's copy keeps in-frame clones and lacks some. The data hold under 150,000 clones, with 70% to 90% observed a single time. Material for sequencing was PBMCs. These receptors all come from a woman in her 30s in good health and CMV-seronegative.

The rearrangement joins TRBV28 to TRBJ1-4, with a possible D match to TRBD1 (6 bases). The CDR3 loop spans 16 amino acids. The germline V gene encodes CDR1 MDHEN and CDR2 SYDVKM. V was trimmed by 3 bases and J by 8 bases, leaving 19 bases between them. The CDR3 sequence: CASSFQSTGFSEKLFF. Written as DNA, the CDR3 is TGTGCCAGCAGTTTCCAAAGCACAGGGTTTTCCGAAAAACTGTTTTTT. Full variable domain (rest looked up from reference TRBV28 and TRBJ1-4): DVKVTQSSRYLVKRTGEKVFLECVQDMDHENMFWYRQDPGLGLRLIYFSYDVKMKEKGDIPEGYSVSREKKERFSLILESASTNQTSMYLCASSFQSTGFSEKLFFGSGTQLSVL.

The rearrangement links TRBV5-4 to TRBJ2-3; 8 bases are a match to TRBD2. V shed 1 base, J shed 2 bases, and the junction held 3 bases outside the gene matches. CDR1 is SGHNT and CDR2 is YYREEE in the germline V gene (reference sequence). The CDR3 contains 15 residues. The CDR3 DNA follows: TGTGCCAGCAGCTTGCGGGGGGGCGTCACAGATACGCAGTATTTT. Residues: CASSLRGGVTDTQYF.

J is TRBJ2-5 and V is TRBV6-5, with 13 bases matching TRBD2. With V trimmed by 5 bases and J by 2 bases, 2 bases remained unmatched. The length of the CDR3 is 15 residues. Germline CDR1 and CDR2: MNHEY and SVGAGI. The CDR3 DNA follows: TGTGCCAGCAGTGCGACTAGCGGGGGGCAAGAGACCCAGTACTTC. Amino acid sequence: CASSATSGGQETQYF.

CDR3 amino acids: CASSLVGGEAFF. The CDR3 region has the DNA TGTGCCAGCAGCTTAGTCGGGGGTGAAGCTTTCTTT. This chain links TRBV7-2 with TRBJ1-1, with a weak D call TRBD1 (5 bases). This CDR3 has 12 residues. Germline V lookup: CDR1 SGHTA, CDR2 FQGNSA. V lost 1 base and J lost 7, with 7 bases in between.

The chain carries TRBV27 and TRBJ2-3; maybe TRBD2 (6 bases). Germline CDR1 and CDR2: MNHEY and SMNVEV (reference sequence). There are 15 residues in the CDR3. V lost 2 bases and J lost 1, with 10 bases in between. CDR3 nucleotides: TGTGCCAGCAGTTTAAGGGGAGGCCGCACAGATACGCAGTATTTT. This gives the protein CASSLRGGRTDTQYF.

As DNA, the CDR3 is TGTGCCAGCAGTCCCGACAGGGATCAGCCCCAGCATTTT. Translating it yields CASSPDRDQPQHF. The chain employs TRBV5-8 and TRBJ1-5; TRBD1 matches at 7 bases. The CDR3 is made up of 13 amino acids. With V trimmed by 5 bases and J by 5 bases, 4 bases remained unmatched. Germline V gene lookup returns CDR1 SGHTS and CDR2 YDEGEE.

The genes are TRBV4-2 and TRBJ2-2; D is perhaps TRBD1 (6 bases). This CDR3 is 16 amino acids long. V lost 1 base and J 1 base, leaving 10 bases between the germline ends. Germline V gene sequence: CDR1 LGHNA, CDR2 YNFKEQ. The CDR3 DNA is TGTGCCAGCAGCCAAGGGAGGACAGAGAACACCGGGGAGCTGTTTTTT. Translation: CASSQGRTENTGELFF.